These 30 T cell receptor beta chains were all obtained from the same sample, sequenced in a study of early T cells in non-severe SARS-CoV-2 infection. TCRdb re-called the 5' RACE reads through MiXCR, storing one row per CDR3 protein. The sample holds roughly 97,000 distinct CDR3 sequences, roughly 11% seen once. Here the sequenced sample was whole blood, taken at baseline. The receptors shown here come from an adult who was a healthcare worker with PCR-confirmed SARS-CoV-2 infection or an uninfected control (not recorded which).

In its sample, this clonotype was seen a few times. V gene TRBV4-3 combines with J gene TRBJ1-2, with D possibly matching TRBD1 (5 bases). Between the trimmed V and J ends, which lost 0 bases and 4 bases, there was a span of 9 bases. This CDR3 comprises 14 residues. Germline values: CDR1 LGHNA, CDR2 YSLEER. The CDR3 spells CASSQEAGTYGYTF. In DNA form, the CDR3 reads TGCGCCAGCAGCCAAGAAGCGGGGACCTATGGCTACACCTTC.

This clonotype was counted at least ten times. This chain uses TRBV29-1 with TRBJ1-1; maybe TRBD1 (5 bases). CDR3 length equals 14 residues. With 7 bases removed from V and 1 base from J, the gap between germline ends came to 16 bases. Germline V gives CDR1 SQVTM, CDR2 ANQGSEA. CDR3 amino acids: CSATQGVSNTEAFF. Written as DNA, the CDR3 is TGCAGCGCAACCCAAGGGGTATCGAACACTGAAGCTTTCTTT.

This clonotype was counted between two and nine times. This sequence joins TRBV20-1 and TRBJ2-3; 7 nucleotides agree with TRBD1. This CDR3 has 15 amino acids. V shed 0 bases and J 2 bases; nucleotides not matched to a gene: 5. Germline CDR1 and CDR2: DFQATT and SNEGSKA (reference sequence). CDR3 protein: CSARDWQGVTDTQYF. In DNA form, the CDR3 reads TGCAGTGCTAGAGATTGGCAGGGGGTCACAGATACGCAGTATTTT.

This clonotype has just a few counts. The chain links TRBV9 to TRBJ2-3; D possibly corresponds to TRBD1 (6 bases). The CDR3 length is 17 residues. Germline V lookup: CDR1 SGDLS, CDR2 YYNGEE. V gave up 4 bases and J gave up 5 bases, with 23 bases separating them. CDR3 residues: CASSPRTGRTVGDTQYF. CDR3 coding DNA: TGTGCCAGCAGCCCGAGGACCGGAAGGACAGTCGGAGATACGCAGTATTTT.

The rearrangement joins TRBV7-2 to TRBJ2-3, with TRBD2 matching 10 bases. The V gene end was trimmed by 0 bases and the J gene end by 9 bases; junction bases not matched to a gene: 6. Looked up from germline, CDR1 is SGHTA and CDR2 is FQGNSA. The CDR3 sequence is 15 residues long. This CDR3 reads CASSLALAGTKTQYF. CDR3 in DNA: TGTGCCAGCAGCTTAGCACTAGCGGGGACTAAGACGCAGTATTTT.

V gene TRBV4-3 combines with J gene TRBJ2-1; possible D gene TRBD1, 6 bases. CDR3 length: 14 amino acids. Germline assignment: CDR1 LGHNA and CDR2 YSLEER. Trimming removed 6 bases at V and 10 bases at J, with 19 bases between. Here the CDR3 DNA reads TGCGCCAGCAGGGGAGAAGGGGATAGGGGGGAGCAGTTCTTC. It yields the protein CASRGEGDRGEQFF.

This clonotype was seen many times. The chain employs TRBV6-5 and TRBJ2-2, with D possibly TRBD1 on 6 matching bases. The CDR3 is 15 residues long. Trimming stripped 5 bases from V and 0 bases from J, with 10 bases between. The germline CDR1 and CDR2 sequences are MNHEY and SVGAGI. This chain's CDR3 is CASSANRANTGELFF. For the CDR3, the DNA is TGTGCCAGCAGTGCCAACAGGGCGAACACCGGGGAGCTGTTTTTT.

The rearrangement uses TRBV6-6 and TRBJ2-7, with 7 bases fitting TRBD2. The CDR3 is 14 amino acids. Per germline, CDR1 MNHNY and CDR2 SVGAGI (reference sequence). The trim removed 4 bases at V and 5 bases at J, leaving 8 bases unmatched. CDR3 nucleotides: TGTGCCAGCAGTTGGGCGGGAGTGATGGACGAGCAGTACTTC. Amino acid sequence: CASSWAGVMDEQYF.

In its sample, this clonotype was seen a few times. The rearrangement joins TRBV19 to TRBJ1-1; possibly TRBD1 for D (6 bases). The CDR3 is 14 amino acids. CDR1 is LNHDA and CDR2 is SQIVND in the germline V gene (reference sequence). Trimming took 8 bases from V and 2 from J, leaving 15 bases between them. This chain's CDR3 is CASASGTINTEAFF. The CDR3, as DNA: TGTGCCAGTGCTTCGGGGACAATTAACACTGAAGCTTTCTTT.

This chain uses TRBV29-1 with TRBJ2-3, with D maybe TRBD1 (7 bases). Trimming took off 1 base at V and 3 bases at J, with 26 bases between the two ends. CDR1 is SQVTM and CDR2 is ANQGSEA in the germline V gene. The CDR3 is 19 amino acids. The CDR3: CSVEGSQESQGGGTDTQYF. DNA of the CDR3: TGCAGCGTTGAAGGATCCCAGGAGTCCCAGGGGGGTGGGACAGATACGCAGTATTTT.

This clonotype was seen ten or more times. The chain joins TRBV5-1 to TRBJ1-5, with D hard to call. The V end lost 0 bases, the J end lost 3 bases, and 7 bases lay between the germline ends. The CDR3 spans 14 residues. CDR1 SGHRS and CDR2 YFSETQ come from the germline V gene. The CDR3 reads CASSLGEYNQPQHF. The DNA for the CDR3 is TGCGCCAGCAGCTTGGGGGAGTACAATCAGCCCCAGCATTTT.

The chain employs TRBV7-9 and TRBJ1-4; a possible D gene is TRBD1 (5 bases). V lost 6 bases and J 5 bases, leaving 16 bases between the germline ends. CDR1 and CDR2 from the germline V gene are SEHNR and FQNEAQ (reference sequence). This CDR3 is 15 amino acids long. CDR3 loop: CASSQATAQNEKLFF. The CDR3, as DNA: TGTGCCAGCAGTCAAGCGACAGCCCAAAATGAAAAACTGTTTTTT.

This clonotype was counted between two and nine times. The rearrangement links TRBV19 to TRBJ2-1; no clear D. This CDR3 comprises 14 residues. Between the trimmed V and J ends, which lost 9 bases and 0 bases, there was a span of 12 bases. Germline V lookup: CDR1 LNHDA, CDR2 SQIVND (reference sequence). The CDR3 bases are TGTGCCAGGGGTTCCCCCAGCTCCTACAATGAGCAGTTCTTC. This codes for CARGSPSSYNEQFF.

The rearrangement links TRBV29-1 to TRBJ1-4; D is undetermined. The length of the CDR3 is 13 residues. V lost 2 bases, J lost 8 bases, and 12 bases lay in between. Germline V gene sequence: CDR1 SQVTM, CDR2 ANQGSEA. The CDR3, as DNA: TGCAGCGTTGAAACAAATTCGGGGGAAAAACTGTTTTTT. Translation: CSVETNSGEKLFF.

This clonotype was picked up a small number of times. This sequence joins TRBV2 and TRBJ1-1, with unresolved D. Deletions cut 6 bases from V and 0 bases from J, with 11 bases between. Germline CDR1 and CDR2: SNHLY and FYNNEI. CDR3 length: 14 amino acids. The CDR3 region is CASSLDGLNTEAFF. As DNA, the CDR3 is TGTGCCAGCAGCCTCGATGGGCTGAACACTGAAGCTTTCTTT.

A few counts support this clonotype. This chain connects TRBV7-3 to TRBJ2-7, with TRBD1 matching over 8 bases. There are 15 residues in the CDR3. Per the germline V gene, CDR1 is SGHTA and CDR2 is FQGTGA. Trimming cost V 5 bases and J 4 bases; bases outside gene matches: 10. CDR3 DNA sequence: TGTGCCAGCAGCCCCCGGACAGGGAGGCAATACGAGCAGTACTTC. Its protein product is CASSPRTGRQYEQYF.

The gene calls are TRBV6-1 and TRBJ2-5, with D hard to call. Looked up from germline, CDR1 is MNHNS and CDR2 is SASEGT. Deletions cut 8 bases from V and 5 bases from J, with 12 bases between. This CDR3 contains 12 residues. As DNA, the CDR3 is TGTGCCAGCGCGGTGGGTGGCGAGACCCAGTACTTC. This sequence encodes CASAVGGETQYF.

The V call is TRBV11-3, the J call TRBJ1-6; D unclear. Germline V gene sequence: CDR1 SGHNT, CDR2 YENEEA. The CDR3 length is 13 residues. V was clipped by 1 base and J by 9 bases, with 7 bases between them. The CDR3, as DNA: TGTGCCAGCAGCTTAGTGAGTTCTTCACCCCTCCACTTT. Protein: CASSLVSSSPLHF.

This rearrangement joins TRBV5-1 to TRBJ2-5; no clear D. Per germline, CDR1 SGHRS and CDR2 YFSETQ. This CDR3 is 16 amino acids long. V lost 4 bases and J 1 base, leaving 17 bases between the germline ends. The CDR3 loop is CASSLEPRSPQETQYF. CDR3 nucleotides: TGCGCCAGCAGCCTAGAGCCGCGAAGTCCCCAAGAGACCCAGTACTTC.

The V and J genes are TRBV10-3 and TRBJ2-1, with D unclear. The CDR3 totals 11 residues. CDR1 and CDR2 (germline): ENHRY, SYGVKD. Trimming shortened V by 11 bases and J by 8 bases, and 13 bases separated the two germline ends. The CDR3 coding sequence is TGTGCCTCCCGGTTGATCGATGAGCAGTTCTTC. This gives the protein CASRLIDEQFF.

In its sample, this clonotype was seen a few times. This chain joins TRBV19 and TRBJ1-6; D is uncertain. CDR3 length: 14 residues. V lost 5 bases and J lost 10, with 15 bases in between. CDR1 is LNHDA, CDR2 SQIVND, per germline (reference sequence). The CDR3 DNA sequence: TGTGCCAGTAGTTACGGGCAGAGAGAGTCACCCCTCCACTTT. It translates to CASSYGQRESPLHF.

This clonotype has just a few counts. The genes are TRBV6-2 or TRBV6-3 and TRBJ2-3, with 7 bases matching TRBD2. The V segment lost 6 bases and the J segment 0 bases; nucleotides outside the gene matches: 6. This CDR3 comprises 15 residues. Germline V gene lookup returns CDR1 MNHEY and CDR2 SVGEGT. CDR3 in DNA: TGTGCCAGCAGCTTCCAGCGGGACAGCACAGATACGCAGTATTTT. Residues: CASSFQRDSTDTQYF.

V and J are TRBV29-1 and TRBJ2-7; 9 nucleotides agree with TRBD1. This CDR3 has 15 amino acids. Germline CDR1 is SQVTM and CDR2 is ANQGSEA. Unmatched junction bases numbered 15, after V lost 7 bases and J lost 5 bases. The CDR3 DNA sequence: TGCAGCGGGTGGGTTACCGGGACAGGGCGCGACGAGCAGTACTTC. It codes for CSGWVTGTGRDEQYF.

The gene calls are TRBV3-1 and TRBJ2-7; TRBD1 agrees at 12 bases. This CDR3 has 15 amino acids. Germline lookup yields CDR1 LGHDT and CDR2 YNNKEL (reference sequence). With 3 bases clipped from V and 7 bases from J, the junction kept 7 bases outside the gene matches. CDR3 loop: CASSHPGQGAGEQYF. The DNA for the CDR3 is TGTGCCAGCAGCCACCCGGGACAGGGGGCTGGAGAGCAGTACTTC.

This clonotype was counted only a few times. The chain combines TRBV19 with TRBJ1-2; TRBD1 matches at 9 bases. Germline CDR1 is LNHDA and CDR2 is SQIVND (reference sequence). This CDR3 has 14 residues. The trim removed 3 bases at V and 8 bases at J, leaving 7 bases unmatched. CDR3 sequence: CASSMNRGLDGYTF. Here the CDR3 DNA reads TGTGCCAGTAGTATGAACAGGGGGCTCGACGGCTACACCTTC. Supplemented by reference TRBV19 and TRBJ1-2, the full variable domain reads DGGITQSPKYLFRKEGQNVTLSCEQNLNHDAMYWYRQDPGQGLRLIYYSQIVNDFQKGDIAEGYSVSREKKESFPLTVTSAQKNPTAFYLCASSMNRGLDGYTFGSGTRLTVV.

This clonotype occurred a few times. The V gene is TRBV6-5, the J gene TRBJ2-3; 9 bases are a match to TRBD1. The CDR3 runs to 16 residues. Germline CDR1 is MNHEY and CDR2 is SVGAGI. V dropped 5 bases and J dropped 4; count of bases not matched to a gene: 10. The CDR3 bases are TGTGCCAGCAGTGATCTCCCGGGACAGGGCTCAGATACGCAGTATTTT. This encodes CASSDLPGQGSDTQYF.

The V gene is TRBV5-4, the J gene TRBJ2-3; perhaps TRBD2 as D (6 bases). Germline-derived CDR1 and CDR2 are SGHNT and YYREEE (reference sequence). V lost 6 bases to trimming and J lost 3 bases, with 17 bases between them. The CDR3 runs to 15 residues. The CDR3 DNA sequence: TGTGCCAGCACCCTACTGGAGGGCCAAACAGATACGCAGTATTTT. Protein: CASTLLEGQTDTQYF. The full variable domain, its missing parts supplied by reference TRBV5-4 and TRBJ2-3, is ETGVTQSPTHLIKTRGQQVTLRCSSQSGHNTVSWYQQALGQGPQFIFQYYREEENGRGNFPPRFSGLQFPNYSSELNVNALELDDSALYLCASTLLEGQTDTQYFGPGTRLTVL.

Many counts were recorded for this clonotype. The V and J genes are TRBV20-1 and TRBJ1-1; D is possibly TRBD1 (6 bases). The V gene lost 1 base and the J gene lost 4 bases, with 16 bases spanning the gap. In germline, CDR1 is DFQATT, CDR2 SNEGSKA (reference sequence). This CDR3 spans 15 amino acids. The CDR3 region is CSARGGRGGFTEAFF. CDR3 bases: TGCAGTGCTAGAGGGGGCAGGGGAGGTTTCACTGAAGCTTTCTTT.

This clonotype was seen repeatedly, ten times or more. CDR3 DNA: TGCAGCGTTGAGGATCCTCCCTATGGCTACACCTTC. Protein: CSVEDPPYGYTF. The J gene is TRBJ1-2, the V gene TRBV29-1; D is undetermined. Per germline, CDR1 SQVTM and CDR2 ANQGSEA. V was shortened by 3 bases and J by 4 bases, with 9 bases between the two germline ends. The CDR3 is made up of 12 amino acids.

This sequence joins TRBV5-1 and TRBJ2-7; 8 nucleotides align to TRBD1. Germline CDR1 reads SGHRS; CDR2 reads YFSETQ. This CDR3 has 15 residues. V gave up 4 bases and J gave up 2 bases; unmatched junction bases: 8. CDR3 in DNA: TGCGCCAGCAGCACCCCCGGGACAGGAACCTACGAGCAGTACTTC. This encodes CASSTPGTGTYEQYF.